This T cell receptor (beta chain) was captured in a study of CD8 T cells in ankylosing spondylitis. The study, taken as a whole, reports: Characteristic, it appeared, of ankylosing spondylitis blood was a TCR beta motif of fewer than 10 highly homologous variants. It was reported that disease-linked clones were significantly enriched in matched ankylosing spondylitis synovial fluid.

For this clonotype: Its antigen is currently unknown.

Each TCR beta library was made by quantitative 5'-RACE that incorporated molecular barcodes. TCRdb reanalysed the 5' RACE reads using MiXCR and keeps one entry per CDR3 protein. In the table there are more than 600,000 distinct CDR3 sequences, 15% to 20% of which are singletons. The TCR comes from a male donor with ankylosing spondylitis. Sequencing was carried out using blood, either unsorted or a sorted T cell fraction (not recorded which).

The CDR3 DNA reads TGTGCCAGCGAGGACGGCTACACAGATACGCAGTATTTT. Residues: CASEDGYTDTQYF. The genes are TRBV9 and TRBJ2-3; no definite D call. Germline-derived CDR1 and CDR2 are SGDLS and YYNGEE. This CDR3 has 13 residues. V shed 7 bases and J shed 2 bases, with 11 bases lying between them.